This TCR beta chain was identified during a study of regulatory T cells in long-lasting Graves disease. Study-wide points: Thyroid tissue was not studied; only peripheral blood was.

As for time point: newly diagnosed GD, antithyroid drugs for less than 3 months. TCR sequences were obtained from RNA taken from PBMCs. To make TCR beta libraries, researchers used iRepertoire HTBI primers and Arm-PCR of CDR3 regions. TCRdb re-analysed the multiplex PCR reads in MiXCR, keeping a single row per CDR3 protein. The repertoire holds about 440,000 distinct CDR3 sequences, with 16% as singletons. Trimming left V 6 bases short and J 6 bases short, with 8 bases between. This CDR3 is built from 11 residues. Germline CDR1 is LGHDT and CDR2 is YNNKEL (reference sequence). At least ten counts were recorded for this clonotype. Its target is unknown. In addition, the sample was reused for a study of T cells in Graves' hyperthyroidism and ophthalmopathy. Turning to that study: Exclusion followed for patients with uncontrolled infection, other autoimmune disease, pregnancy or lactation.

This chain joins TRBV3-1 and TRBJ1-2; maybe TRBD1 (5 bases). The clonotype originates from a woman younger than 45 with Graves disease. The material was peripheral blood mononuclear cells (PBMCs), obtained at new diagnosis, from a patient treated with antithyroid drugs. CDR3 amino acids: CASSAGNGYTF. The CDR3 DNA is TGTGCCAGCAGTGCAGGGAATGGCTACACCTTC.